Presented here are 16 T cell receptor beta chains from one specimen sequenced in a study of T cells in Graves' hyperthyroidism and ophthalmopathy. RNA transcripts were the template for amplifying TCR beta CDR3 regions. With the HTBI primer set, the TCR CDR3 went through a first round of RT-PCR. TCRdb fed the multiplex PCR reads into MiXCR, producing one record per CDR3 protein. The repertoire consists of about 610,000 distinct CDR3 sequences, with approximately 15% occurring once and the leading ten covering 4% to 5.5%. Material for sequencing was blood. The receptors derive from a woman in her forties with Graves' ophthalmopathy.

This clonotype was recorded many times. This chain connects TRBV11-2 to TRBJ1-2; possible D gene TRBD1, 5 bases. The CDR3 is 14 amino acids. Trimming took off 1 base at V and 7 bases at J, with 13 bases between the two ends. CDR1 SGHAT and CDR2 FQNNGV come from the germline V gene. The CDR3 nucleotides read TGTGCCAGCAGCTTAGGACAGAGGGGCTCTGGCTACACCTTC. It encodes CASSLGQRGSGYTF.

This clonotype was observed at least ten times. The chain combines TRBV30 with TRBJ2-5, with 10 nucleotides matching TRBD2. In germline, CDR1 is GTSNPN, CDR2 SVGIG (reference sequence). The trim removed 1 base at V and 3 bases at J, leaving 8 bases unmatched. This CDR3 is built from 16 residues. CDR3 nucleotides: TGTGCCTGGAGTGGAAGCGGGAGGGCCGACGAAGAGACCCAGTACTTC. As protein: CAWSGSGRADEETQYF.

This clonotype was detected many times. Its ends do not fully match the called genes, so a read error is possible. The genes are TRBV9 and TRBJ2-2, with D perhaps given as TRBD1 or TRBD2 (5 bases each). Germline lookup yields CDR1 SGDLS and CDR2 YYNGEE. The CDR3 consists of 16 residues. CDR3 DNA sequence: TGTGCCAGCAGCGGAAGTGGGACCCGGGCAACCGGGGAGCTGCTTTTT. Translation: CASSGSGTRATGELLF.

As regards this clonotype: A much bigger clone sits one base away, suggesting this may be a read error. The chain is built from TRBV5-1 and TRBJ2-7; 10 bases agree with TRBD2. The CDR3 extends over 15 amino acids. From germline, CDR1 is SGHRS and CDR2 YFSETQ. The CDR3 loop is CAGRQLAGRSYEQYF. CDR3 sequence (DNA): TGCGCCGGCAGGCAACTAGCGGGAAGATCCTACGAGCAGTACTTC. Filled out from reference TRBV5-1 and TRBJ2-7, the complete variable domain reads KAGVTQTPRYLIKTRGQQVTLSCSPISGHRSVSWYQQTPGQGLQFLFEYFSETQRNKGNFPGRFSGRQFSNSRSEMNVSTLELGDSALYLCAGRQLAGRSYEQYFGPGTRLTVT.

This clonotype was seen at least ten times. V is TRBV6-2 or TRBV6-3 and J is TRBJ2-5; the match to TRBD2 covers 9 bases. V dropped 2 bases and J dropped 1; count of bases not matched to a gene: 5. This CDR3 region has 16 residues. Germline CDR1 reads MNHEY; CDR2 reads SVGEGT. This chain's CDR3 is CASSYDQREVQETQYF. The CDR3 nucleotides read TGTGCCAGCAGTTACGACCAGCGGGAGGTCCAAGAGACCCAGTACTTC.

This clonotype was counted at least ten times. V and J are TRBV28 and TRBJ2-5; 10 bases align to TRBD2. The CDR3 runs 15 residues. Germline CDR1 MDHEN, CDR2 SYDVKM. The ends lost 7 bases at V and 5 bases at J; junction bases unmatched: 10. CDR3 residues: CASTLTSGLGETQYF. For the CDR3, the DNA is TGTGCCAGCACCCTGACTAGCGGGTTGGGGGAGACCCAGTACTTC.

This clonotype has ten or more counts. The chain carries TRBV28 and TRBJ2-7, with D maybe TRBD1 (6 bases). Trimming pared 4 bases from V and 3 bases from J, leaving 13 bases between. The CDR3 totals 14 residues. Germline assignment: CDR1 MDHEN and CDR2 SYDVKM. In DNA form, the CDR3 reads TGTGCCAGCAGTTCTTCCGGACAGATCTACGAGCAGTACTTC. This sequence encodes CASSSSGQIYEQYF.

In regard to this clonotype: The junction shows a germline mismatch at one end, possibly a read error. This sequence joins TRBV12-3 or TRBV12-4 and TRBJ2-7; 15 bases are shared with TRBD2. The CDR3 extends over 12 amino acids. The CDR3 reads CASSGLAGGPHF. CDR3 coding DNA: TGTGCCAGCAGTGGACTAGCGGGAGGGCCGCACTTC.

This clonotype was recorded many times. The chain couples TRBV20-1 to TRBJ2-5; 8 nucleotides agree with TRBD2. The CDR3 covers 15 residues. The V gene end was trimmed by 6 bases and the J gene end by 1 base; junction bases not matched to a gene: 10. The V gene's germline CDR1 is DFQATT and CDR2 SNEGSKA (reference sequence). The CDR3 nucleotides are TGCAGTGCCCAAGCACCTAGCGGGCTCCAAGAGACCCAGTACTTC. Amino acid sequence: CSAQAPSGLQETQYF.

J is TRBJ1-2 and V is TRBV28; D ambiguous. In germline, CDR1 is MDHEN, CDR2 SYDVKM. Trimming left V 6 bases short and J 4 bases short, with 12 bases between. CDR3 length: 13 residues. The CDR3 here is CASRPSGIYGYTF. For the CDR3, the DNA is TGTGCCAGCAGGCCCAGCGGAATCTATGGCTACACCTTC.

This clonotype was detected many times. J is TRBJ1-3 and V is TRBV5-4; D unresolved. This CDR3 is 17 amino acids long. CDR1 is SGHNT and CDR2 is YYREEE in the germline V gene (reference sequence). Trimming pared 0 bases from V and 0 bases from J, leaving 13 bases between. In DNA form, the CDR3 reads TGTGCCAGCAGCTTGGAAGTCAGGCCTAACTCTGGAAACACCATATATTTT. Protein product: CASSLEVRPNSGNTIYF.

This clonotype has only a few counts. The J gene is TRBJ1-2, the V gene TRBV4-3; 7 bases agree with TRBD1. After removal of 0 bases from V and 10 bases from J, the junction contained 20 bases not matched to a gene. Germline CDR1 reads LGHNA; CDR2 reads YSLEER. This CDR3 comprises 18 residues. This CDR3 is CASSQDEYGAGRGFDYTF. As DNA, the CDR3 is TGCGCCAGCAGCCAAGATGAGTACGGGGCCGGCAGGGGGTTCGACTACACCTTC.

This clonotype has a count of ten or more. As DNA, the CDR3 is TGTGCCAGCAGTGAATCGGGACAGTTTGATGGCTACACCTTC. Translation gives CASSESGQFDGYTF. The rearrangement links TRBV25-1 to TRBJ1-2, with 7 bases fitting TRBD1. V lost 1 base, J lost 6 bases, and 5 bases stayed unmatched. CDR3 length equals 14 residues. CDR1 and CDR2 (germline): MGHDK, SYGVNS.

At least ten counts were recorded for this clonotype. The chain couples TRBV5-1 to TRBJ1-1; 7 positions match TRBD1. J lost 7 bases, V lost 6 bases, and 6 bases had no gene match. Germline-derived CDR1 and CDR2 are SGHRS and YFSETQ. The CDR3 is 12 residues long. In DNA, the CDR3 is TGCGCCAGCATTACAGGGGCGGGTGAAGCTTTCTTT. Translated, it gives CASITGAGEAFF.

The V and J genes are TRBV20-1 and TRBJ2-7; 9 bases map to TRBD2. The V gene's germline CDR1 is DFQATT and CDR2 SNEGSKA (reference sequence). There are 15 residues in the CDR3. Trimming removed 5 bases from V and 3 bases from J; junction bases left unmatched: 11. The CDR3 loop reads CSAAALAGDLYEQYF. DNA of the CDR3: TGCAGTGCTGCCGCTTTAGCGGGAGATCTCTACGAGCAGTACTTC.

This clonotype was seen ten or more times. This sequence joins TRBV6-1 and TRBJ2-7; weak D call: TRBD1 (6 bases). Germline CDR1 reads MNHNS; CDR2 reads SASEGT. The V and J ends lost 1 base and 3 bases respectively, with 25 bases between them. This CDR3 spans 19 amino acids. CDR3 DNA sequence: TGTGCCAGCAGTGAAGGGACCCCCGTGACAGGTCGCCCCCTCTACGAGCAGTACTTC. It codes for CASSEGTPVTGRPLYEQYF.